This TCR beta chain derives from a study of blood T cell repertoires in COVID-19. This CDR3 contains 15 residues. Looked up from germline, CDR1 is MDHEN and CDR2 is SYDVKM. V dropped 4 bases and J dropped 0; count of bases not matched to a gene: 6. Measured with immunoSEQ multiplex PCR; TCRdb has only the in-frame clones, and not every one. The repertoire holds about 400,000 clones, 89% seen once, with about 1.7% in the top ten. The sample comprised PBMCs or T cells enriched from blood (not recorded which). V and J are TRBV28 and TRBJ2-7, with TRBD1 matching 7 bases. The sequence was collected from a woman in her thirties who had recovered from COVID-19. The CDR3 loop reads CASSYSGTDSYEQYF. CDR3 nucleotide sequence: TGTGCCAGCAGTTATTCTGGGACAGACTCCTACGAGCAGTACTTC.